Listed here are 7 T cell receptor beta chains from one sample, sequenced in a study of control samples from healthy donors and cancer patients (dated by TCRdb to 2019 to 2021). Library creation used the immunoSEQ multiplex PCR assay. Held by TCRdb, this immuneACCESS table contains in-frame sequences only and omits some clones. Under half of the omission traces to an unresolved V gene where checked; the cause of the rest is unknown. The sample has tens of thousands of clones on record, roughly nine tenths of them singletons. The ten largest clones capture around an eighth of the sample. Sequencing was done on a sample of blood. The source is a woman between 65 and 79 years old in good health.

The chain links TRBV18 to TRBJ2-1, with D tentatively TRBD2 (6 bases). Trimming pared 6 bases from V and 6 bases from J, leaving 15 bases between. The V gene's germline CDR1 is KGHSH and CDR2 LQKENI. The CDR3 sequence is 14 residues long. The CDR3 here is CASSVQRAPNEQFF. The CDR3 coding sequence is TGTGCCAGCTCTGTTCAGCGGGCACCCAATGAGCAGTTCTTC.

The rearrangement joins TRBV19 to TRBJ1-1; D is undetermined. Between the trimmed V and J ends, which lost 1 base and 9 bases, there was a span of 9 bases. This CDR3 spans 12 amino acids. CDR1 is LNHDA, CDR2 SQIVND, per germline (reference sequence). Written as DNA, the CDR3 is TGTGCCAGTAGTATAGGCGGCGAAAAAGCTTTCTTT. Its protein product is CASSIGGEKAFF.

The rearrangement links TRBV5-4 to TRBJ1-1; 8 bases are a match to TRBD1. Germline loops: CDR1 SGHNT, CDR2 YYREEE (reference sequence). The CDR3 totals 14 residues. Trimming at V came to 3 bases and at J to 6 bases, leaving 7 bases not matched to a gene. The CDR3 here is CASSSDRGSAEAFF. For the CDR3, the DNA is TGTGCCAGCAGCTCAGACAGGGGATCCGCTGAAGCTTTCTTT.

The chain has TRBV6-1 and TRBJ1-2; D remains unclear. Germline V CDR1 and CDR2: MNHNS, SASEGT. CDR3 length: 14 residues. Trimming pared 2 bases from V and 5 bases from J, leaving 12 bases between. Here the CDR3 reads CASSETASDYGYTF. DNA of the CDR3: TGTGCCAGCAGTGAAACGGCCTCTGATTATGGCTACACCTTC.

V and J are TRBV18 and TRBJ1-5; 10 bases map to TRBD1. The J segment lost 2 bases and the V segment lost 5 bases, leaving 6 bases of the junction unmatched. The CDR3 consists of 16 residues. Germline V gives CDR1 KGHSH, CDR2 LQKENI. The CDR3 is CASSETGGAGNQPQHF. The CDR3 DNA is TGTGCCAGCTCAGAGACAGGGGGCGCGGGCAATCAGCCCCAGCATTTT.

The chain recombines TRBV3-1 (or the pseudogene TRBV3-2) with TRBJ1-6; tentatively, D is TRBD1 (5 bases). V lost 1 base, J lost 3 bases, and 10 bases lay in between. Per the germline V gene, CDR1 is LGHDT and CDR2 is YNNKEL (reference sequence). The CDR3 totals 16 residues. CDR3 DNA: TGTGCCAGCAGCCAAGCAGGGACGCGCTATAATTCACCCCTCCACTTT. Residues: CASSQAGTRYNSPLHF.

The chain combines TRBV3-1 (or the pseudogene TRBV3-2) with TRBJ1-4, with D possibly being TRBD1 (5 bases). Between the trimmed V and J ends, which lost 5 bases and 13 bases, there was a span of 23 bases. CDR1 is LGHDT, CDR2 YNNKEL, per germline (reference sequence). The CDR3 runs to 15 residues. Here the CDR3 DNA reads TGTGCCAGCAGCGGTGACAGCCTTAGTCGAGAAGGACTGTTTTTT. It yields the protein CASSGDSLSREGLFF.